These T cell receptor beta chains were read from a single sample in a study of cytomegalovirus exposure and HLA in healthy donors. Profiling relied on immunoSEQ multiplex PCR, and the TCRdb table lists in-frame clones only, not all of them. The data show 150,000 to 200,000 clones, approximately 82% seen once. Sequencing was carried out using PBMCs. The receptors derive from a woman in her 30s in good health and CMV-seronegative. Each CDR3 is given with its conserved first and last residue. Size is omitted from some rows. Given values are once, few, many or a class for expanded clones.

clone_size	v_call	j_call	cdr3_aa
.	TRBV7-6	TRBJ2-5	CASSLHPRRDRRQETQYF
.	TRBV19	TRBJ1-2	CASSPGRNYGYTF
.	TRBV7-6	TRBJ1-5	CASSANLGVNQPQHF
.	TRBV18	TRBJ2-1	CASSWTSGYNEQFF
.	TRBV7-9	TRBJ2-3	CASSPGATDTQYF
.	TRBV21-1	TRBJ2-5	CASSGPGQGLPQETQYF
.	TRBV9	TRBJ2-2	CASHQRAVQTGELFF
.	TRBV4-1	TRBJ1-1	CASSQTGKTEAFF
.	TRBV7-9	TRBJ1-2	CASSLTWDRGYGYTF
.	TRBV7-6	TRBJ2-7	CASSRFTFGTGQSEQYF
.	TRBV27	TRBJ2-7	CASSPPGVYEQYF
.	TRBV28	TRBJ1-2	CASSFPGGYTF
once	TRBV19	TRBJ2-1	CATRGSGYNEQFF
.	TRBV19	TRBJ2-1	CASSSLLAGGSYNEQFF
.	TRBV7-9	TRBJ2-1	CASMQNGGGQGNEQFF
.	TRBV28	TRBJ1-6	CASSLPDRAFSPLHF
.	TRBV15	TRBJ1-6	CATSRDTGGNSPLHF
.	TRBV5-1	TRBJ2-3	CASSLNREKGEYF
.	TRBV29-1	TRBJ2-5	CSTGETQYF
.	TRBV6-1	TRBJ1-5	CASSDGQGRSQPQHF
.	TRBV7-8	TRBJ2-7	CASSLGGLAGIIYPYEQYF
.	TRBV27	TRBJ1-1	CASSPGWVRNTEAFF
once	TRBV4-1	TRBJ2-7	CASSQGGGAEQYF
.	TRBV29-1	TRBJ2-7	CSVEGTGTYEQYF
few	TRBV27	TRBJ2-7	CASGEGRRLYEQYF
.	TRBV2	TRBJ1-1	CASTGRGAMREAFF
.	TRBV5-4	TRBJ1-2	CASSSGANGYTF
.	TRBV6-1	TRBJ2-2	CASSATSTGELFF
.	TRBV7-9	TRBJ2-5	CASSHRRRREETQYF
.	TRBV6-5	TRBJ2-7	CASRKLAALYEQYF
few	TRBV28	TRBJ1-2	CASSFRGQFYGYTF
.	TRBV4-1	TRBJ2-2	CASSDRGNTGELFF
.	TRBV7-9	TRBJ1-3	CASSWAGQRETGNTIYF
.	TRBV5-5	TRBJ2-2	CASSLGGQPTNTGELFF
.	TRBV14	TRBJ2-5	CASSRDWGTSGFKETQYF
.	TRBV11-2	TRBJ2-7	CASSATGAYEQYF
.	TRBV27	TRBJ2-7	CASSLADSSYEQYF
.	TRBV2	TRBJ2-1	CASSLLAGGRNEQFF
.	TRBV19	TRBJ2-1	CASRWLAGGSEQFF
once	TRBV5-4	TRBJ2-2	CASSLAEARGSGELFF
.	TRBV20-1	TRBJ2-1	CSARAGVEPFF
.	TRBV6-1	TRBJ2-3	CASSGTGGPVDTQYF
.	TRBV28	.	CASSFANPSYEQYF
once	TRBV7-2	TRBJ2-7	CASSSTGGGNSYEQYF
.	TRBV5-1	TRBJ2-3	CASSLGQGINTDTQYF
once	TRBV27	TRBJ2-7	CASSSDSTSGEQYF
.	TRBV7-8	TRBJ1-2	CASSLDPGLGYTF
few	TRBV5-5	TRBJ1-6	CASSRPQGRGSPLHF
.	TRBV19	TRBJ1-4	CASNTPRGPTEKLFF
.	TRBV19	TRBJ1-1	CASSFDRVNPEAFF
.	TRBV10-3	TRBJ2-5	CAISEPLRGTQYF
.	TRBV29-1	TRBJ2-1	CSGERELRNEQFF